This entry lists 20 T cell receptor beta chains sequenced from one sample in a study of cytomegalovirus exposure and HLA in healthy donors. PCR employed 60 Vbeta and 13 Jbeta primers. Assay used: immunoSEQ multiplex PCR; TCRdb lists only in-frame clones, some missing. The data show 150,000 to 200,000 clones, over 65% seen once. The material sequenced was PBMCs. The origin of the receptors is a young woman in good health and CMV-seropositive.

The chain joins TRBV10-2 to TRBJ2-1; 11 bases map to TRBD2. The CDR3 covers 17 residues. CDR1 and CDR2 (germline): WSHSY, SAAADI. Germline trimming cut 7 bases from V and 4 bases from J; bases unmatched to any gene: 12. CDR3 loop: CASTSPTLAGGYNEQFF. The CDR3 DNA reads TGCGCCAGCACCTCGCCGACCTTAGCGGGAGGGTACAATGAGCAGTTCTTC.

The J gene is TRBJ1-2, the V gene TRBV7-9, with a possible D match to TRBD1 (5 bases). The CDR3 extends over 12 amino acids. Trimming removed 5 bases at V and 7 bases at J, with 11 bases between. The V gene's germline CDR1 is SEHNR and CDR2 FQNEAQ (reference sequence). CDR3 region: CASSRQGGGYTF. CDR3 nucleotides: TGTGCCAGCAGCCGTCAGGGCGGTGGCTACACCTTC.

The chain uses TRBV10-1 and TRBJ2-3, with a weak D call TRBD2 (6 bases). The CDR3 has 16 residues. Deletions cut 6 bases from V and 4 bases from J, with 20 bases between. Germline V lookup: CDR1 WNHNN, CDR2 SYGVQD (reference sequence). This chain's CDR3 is CASSLGGGTGADTQYF. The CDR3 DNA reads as TGCGCCAGCAGCCTCGGAGGCGGGACGGGCGCAGATACGCAGTATTTT.

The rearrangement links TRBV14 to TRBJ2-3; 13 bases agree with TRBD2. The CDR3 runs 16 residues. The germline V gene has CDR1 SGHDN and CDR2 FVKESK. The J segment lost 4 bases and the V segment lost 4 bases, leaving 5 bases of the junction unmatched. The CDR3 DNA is TGTGCCAGCAGCCCGGGACTAGCGGGATTTTCAGATACGCAGTATTTT. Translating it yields CASSPGLAGFSDTQYF.

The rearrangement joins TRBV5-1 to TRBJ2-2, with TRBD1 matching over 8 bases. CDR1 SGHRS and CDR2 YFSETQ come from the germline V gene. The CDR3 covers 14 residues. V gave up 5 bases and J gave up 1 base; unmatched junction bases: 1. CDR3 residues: CASRGTGNTGELFF. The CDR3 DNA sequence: TGCGCCAGCAGAGGGACAGGGAACACCGGGGAGCTGTTTTTT.

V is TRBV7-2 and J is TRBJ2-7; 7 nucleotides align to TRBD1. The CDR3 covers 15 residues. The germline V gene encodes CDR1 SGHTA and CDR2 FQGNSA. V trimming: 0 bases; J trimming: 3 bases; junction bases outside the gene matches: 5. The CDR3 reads CASSLAGQTFYEQYF. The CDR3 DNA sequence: TGTGCCAGCAGCTTAGCGGGACAGACCTTCTACGAGCAGTACTTC.

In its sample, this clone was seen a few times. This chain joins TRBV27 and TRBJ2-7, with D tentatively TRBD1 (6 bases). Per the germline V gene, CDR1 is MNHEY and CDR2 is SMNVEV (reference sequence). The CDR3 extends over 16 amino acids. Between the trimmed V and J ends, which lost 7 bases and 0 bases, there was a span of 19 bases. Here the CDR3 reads CASTGPPWGLSYEQYF. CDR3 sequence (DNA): TGTGCCAGCACTGGGCCCCCATGGGGGCTCTCCTACGAGCAGTACTTC.

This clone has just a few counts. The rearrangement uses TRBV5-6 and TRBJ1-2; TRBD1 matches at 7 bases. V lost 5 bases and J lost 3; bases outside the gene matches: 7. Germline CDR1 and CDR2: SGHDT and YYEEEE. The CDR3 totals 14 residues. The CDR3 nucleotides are TGTGCCAGCAGACACCTGACAGGGTACTATGGCTACACCTTC. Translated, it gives CASRHLTGYYGYTF.

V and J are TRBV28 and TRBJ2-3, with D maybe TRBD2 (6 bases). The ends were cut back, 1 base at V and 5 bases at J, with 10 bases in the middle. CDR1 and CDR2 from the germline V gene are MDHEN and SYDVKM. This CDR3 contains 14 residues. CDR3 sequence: CASSLYPGEDTQYF. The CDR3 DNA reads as TGTGCCAGCAGTTTATACCCGGGGGAAGATACGCAGTATTTT.

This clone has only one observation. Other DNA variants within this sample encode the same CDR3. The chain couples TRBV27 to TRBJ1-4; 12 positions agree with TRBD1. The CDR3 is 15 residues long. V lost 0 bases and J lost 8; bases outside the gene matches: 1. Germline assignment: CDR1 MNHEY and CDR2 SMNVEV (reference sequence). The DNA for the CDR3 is TGTGCCAGCAGTTTATCGGGGACAGGGGGCGAAAAACTGTTTTTT. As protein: CASSLSGTGGEKLFF.

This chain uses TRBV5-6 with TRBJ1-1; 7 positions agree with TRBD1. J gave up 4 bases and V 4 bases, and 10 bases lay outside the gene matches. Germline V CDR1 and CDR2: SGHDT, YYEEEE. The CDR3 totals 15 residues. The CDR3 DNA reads TGTGCCAGCAGCCTGTGGGACAGAGAGAGCACTGAAGCTTTCTTT. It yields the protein CASSLWDRESTEAFF.

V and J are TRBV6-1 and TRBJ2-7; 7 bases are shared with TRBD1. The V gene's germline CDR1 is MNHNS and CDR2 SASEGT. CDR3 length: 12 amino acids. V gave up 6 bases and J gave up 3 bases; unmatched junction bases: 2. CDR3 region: CASRRDSYEQYF. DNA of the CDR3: TGTGCCAGCAGGAGGGACAGCTACGAGCAGTACTTC.

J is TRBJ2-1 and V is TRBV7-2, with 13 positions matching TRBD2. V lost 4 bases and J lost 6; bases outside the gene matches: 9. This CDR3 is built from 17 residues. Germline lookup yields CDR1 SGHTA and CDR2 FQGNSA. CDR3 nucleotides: TGTGCCAGCAGCTCCATACTAGCGGGAGGGCCGCGCAATGAGCAGTTCTTC. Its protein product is CASSSILAGGPRNEQFF.

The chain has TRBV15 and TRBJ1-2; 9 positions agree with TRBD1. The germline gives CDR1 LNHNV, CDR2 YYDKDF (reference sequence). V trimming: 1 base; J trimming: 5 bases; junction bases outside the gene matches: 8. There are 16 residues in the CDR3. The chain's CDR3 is CATSRASGQGWYGYTF. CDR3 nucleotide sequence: TGTGCCACCAGCAGAGCTTCAGGACAGGGGTGGTATGGCTACACCTTC.

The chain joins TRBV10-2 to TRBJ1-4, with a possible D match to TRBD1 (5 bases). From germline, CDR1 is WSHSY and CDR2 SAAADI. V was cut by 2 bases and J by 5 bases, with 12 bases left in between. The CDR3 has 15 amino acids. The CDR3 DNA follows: TGCGCCAGCAGTGAGGCGGCAGGGTTGAATGAAAAACTGTTTTTT. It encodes CASSEAAGLNEKLFF.

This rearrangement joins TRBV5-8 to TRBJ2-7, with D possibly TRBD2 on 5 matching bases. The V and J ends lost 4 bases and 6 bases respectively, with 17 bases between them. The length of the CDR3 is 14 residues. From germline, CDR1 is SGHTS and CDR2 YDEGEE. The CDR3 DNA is TGTGCCAGCAGCGTGCGGGCTAGCTATAGCGAGCAGTACTTC. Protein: CASSVRASYSEQYF.

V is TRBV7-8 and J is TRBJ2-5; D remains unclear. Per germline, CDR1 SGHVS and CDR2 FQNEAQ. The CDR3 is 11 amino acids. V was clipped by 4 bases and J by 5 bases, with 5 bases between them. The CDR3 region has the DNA TGTGCCAGCAGCTACGGGGAGACCCAGTACTTC. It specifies CASSYGETQYF. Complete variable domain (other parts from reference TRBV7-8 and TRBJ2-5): GAGVSQSPRYKVAKRGQDVALRCDPISGHVSLFWYQQALGQGPEFLTYFQNEAQLDKSGLPSDRFFAERPEGSVSTLKIQRTQQEDSAVYLCASSYGETQYFGPGTRLLVL.

CDR3 loop: CASSLLWEGANEKLFF. The CDR3 bases are TGTGCCAGCAGTTTGCTTTGGGAGGGGGCTAATGAAAAACTGTTTTTT. The chain uses TRBV6-5 and TRBJ1-4, with D perhaps TRBD1 (6 bases). Germline V gives CDR1 MNHEY, CDR2 SVGAGI. This CDR3 region has 16 residues. V lost 4 bases and J 3 bases, leaving 15 bases between the germline ends.

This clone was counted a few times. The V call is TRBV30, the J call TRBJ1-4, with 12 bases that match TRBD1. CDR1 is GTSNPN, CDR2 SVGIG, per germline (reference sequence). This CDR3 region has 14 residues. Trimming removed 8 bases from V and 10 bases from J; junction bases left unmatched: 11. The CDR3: CAGRDRGPFGKLFF. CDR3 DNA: TGTGCCGGCCGGGACAGGGGGCCCTTTGGAAAACTGTTTTTT.

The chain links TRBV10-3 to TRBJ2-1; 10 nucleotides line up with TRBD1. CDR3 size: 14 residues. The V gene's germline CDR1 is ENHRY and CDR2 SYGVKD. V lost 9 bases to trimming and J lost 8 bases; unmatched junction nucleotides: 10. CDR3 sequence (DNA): TGTGCCATTGGGGTACTGGGACAGGGGTATGAGCAGTTCTTC. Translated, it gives CAIGVLGQGYEQFF.